The 2 T cell receptor beta chains below all came from one sample that was sequenced in a study of T cells after yellow fever vaccination (dated by TCRdb to about 2019). Per the publication, the treatment or condition label means: live attenuated yellow fever vaccine strain. Library preparation used 5' RACE. Sequencing relied on an Illumina HiSeq 2500. TCRdb passed the public sequencing reads through fastp at Q25 and MiXCR, retaining productive beta sequences. Each entry merges the rows of one CDR3 protein and shows their most common DNA and genes. The sample data list around 250,000 distinct CDR3 sequences, and 6.5% to 8.5% of these were observed just once. Roughly 0.9% of the sample goes to the ten largest clones. This sample comprised CD4+ T cells sorted from PBMCs, obtained 15 days after the yellow fever booster vaccination. The origin of the receptors is a man aged 25-40 years who received the YFV17D yellow fever vaccine.

This clonotype was seen ten or more times. This chain links TRBV7-2 with TRBJ1-1; tentative D call: TRBD1 (5 bases). Germline V CDR1 and CDR2: SGHTA, FQGNSA. The CDR3 runs to 13 residues. With 4 bases removed from V and 3 bases from J, the gap between germline ends came to 9 bases. This chain's CDR3 is CASSSQTDTEAFF. The CDR3 coding sequence is TGTGCCAGCAGCTCCCAGACAGACACTGAAGCTTTCTTT.

This clonotype was detected a few times. V is TRBV3-1 and J is TRBJ2-4; 7 bases agree with TRBD1. The CDR3 loop spans 16 amino acids. The germline gives CDR1 LGHDT, CDR2 YNNKEL (reference sequence). V shed 2 bases, J shed 0 bases, and the junction held 4 bases outside the gene matches. CDR3 DNA: TGTGCCAGCAGCCAAAGGGGGCCTGTAGCCAAAAACATTCAGTACTTC. As protein: CASSQRGPVAKNIQYF.